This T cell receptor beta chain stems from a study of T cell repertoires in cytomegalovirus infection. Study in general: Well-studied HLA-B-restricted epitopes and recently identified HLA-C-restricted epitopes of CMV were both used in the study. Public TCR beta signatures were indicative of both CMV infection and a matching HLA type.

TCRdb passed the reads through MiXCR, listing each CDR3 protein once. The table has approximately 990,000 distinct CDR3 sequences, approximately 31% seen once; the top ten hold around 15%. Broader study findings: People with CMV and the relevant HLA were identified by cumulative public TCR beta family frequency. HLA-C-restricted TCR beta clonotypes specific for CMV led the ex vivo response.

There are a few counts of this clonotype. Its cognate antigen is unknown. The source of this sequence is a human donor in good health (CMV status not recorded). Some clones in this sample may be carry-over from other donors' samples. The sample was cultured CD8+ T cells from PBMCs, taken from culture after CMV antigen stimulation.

For the CDR3, the DNA is TGTGCCAGCAGCTTAGCGCTGGACTATGAGAACACCGGGGAGCTGTTTTTT. Translated, it gives CASSLALDYENTGELFF. This chain joins TRBV7-6 and TRBJ2-2; D is perhaps TRBD2 (6 bases). Deletions cut 0 bases from V and 1 base from J, with 12 bases between. This CDR3 region has 17 residues. Looked up from germline, CDR1 is SGHVS and CDR2 is FNYEAQ.